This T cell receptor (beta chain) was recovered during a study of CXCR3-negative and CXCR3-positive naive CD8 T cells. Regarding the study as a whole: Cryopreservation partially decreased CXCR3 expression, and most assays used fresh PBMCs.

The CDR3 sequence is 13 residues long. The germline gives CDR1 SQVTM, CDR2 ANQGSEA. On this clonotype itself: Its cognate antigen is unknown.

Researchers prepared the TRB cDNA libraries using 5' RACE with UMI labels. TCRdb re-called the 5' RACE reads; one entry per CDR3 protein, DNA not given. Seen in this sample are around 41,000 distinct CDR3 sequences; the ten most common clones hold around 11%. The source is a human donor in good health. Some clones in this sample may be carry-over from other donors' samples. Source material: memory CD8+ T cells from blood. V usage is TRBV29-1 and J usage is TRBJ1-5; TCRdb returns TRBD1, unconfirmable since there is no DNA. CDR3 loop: CSVQTEINQPQHF.